Listed below are T cell receptor beta chains from one sample, sequenced in a study of blood T cell dynamics during melanoma immunotherapy. Method: immunoSEQ multiplex PCR; TCRdb's copy keeps in-frame clones and lacks some. The table includes about 13,000 clones, roughly 89% detected once. The sample was blood, taken from a patient treated with checkpoint blockade. The receptors stem from a human donor with melanoma. Both conserved end residues are part of each CDR3. The D gene is left open where the match is weak. Expanded clones get a size class; other rows say once, few or many, or leave the size out.

abundance	d_gene	v_gene	j_gene	CDR3aa	CDR3nt
.	.	TRBV7-6	TRBJ2-3	CASSRTQTSTDTQYF	TGTGCCAGCAGCCGTACCCAAACTAGCACAGATACGCAGTATTTT
once	.	TRBV28	TRBJ1-5	CASYRVAQPQHF	TGTGCCAGCTACAGGGTGGCGCAGCCCCAGCATTTT
.	TRBD1	TRBV28	TRBJ1-2	CASSPLDRGKDYGYTF	TGTGCCAGCAGTCCTTTGGACAGGGGGAAGGACTATGGCTACACCTTC
.	.	TRBV4-1	TRBJ2-5	CASSQGAGTGETQYF	TGCGCCAGCAGCCAAGGGGCGGGGACCGGTGAGACCCAGTACTTC
.	.	TRBV18	TRBJ1-1	CASSPWDAGVNTEAFF	TGTGCCAGCTCACCATGGGATGCAGGGGTGAACACTGAAGCTTTCTTT
few	TRBD1	TRBV29-1	TRBJ2-7	CSVAILWTGSSYEQYF	TGCAGCGTTGCAATACTCTGGACAGGGAGCTCCTACGAGCAGTACTTC
.	.	TRBV28	TRBJ1-1	CASSSNTGEAFF	TGTGCCAGCAGTTCCAATACAGGTGAAGCTTTCTTT
.	TRBD1	TRBV5-1	TRBJ2-4	CASSLAGAGTGQNIQYF	TGCGCCAGCAGCTTGGCGGGGGCCGGGACAGGACAAAACATTCAGTACTTC
.	.	TRBV7-2	TRBJ1-1	CASSLEFGKRGTEAFF	TGTGCCAGCAGCTTAGAGTTCGGGAAACGGGGCACTGAAGCTTTCTTT
.	.	TRBV6-6	TRBJ1-5	CASKGGNQPQHF	TGTGCCAGCAAGGGGGGGAACCAGCCCCAGCATTTT
once	TRBD2	TRBV5-1	TRBJ2-1	CASSLQGTSGRHEQFF	TGCGCCAGCAGCTTGCAGGGGACTAGCGGGAGACATGAGCAGTTCTTC
.	TRBD2	TRBV7-9	TRBJ2-5	CASSLARGLVKETQYF	TGTGCCAGCAGCTTAGCGAGGGGACTAGTGAAAGAGACCCAGTACTTC
.	TRBD2	TRBV9	TRBJ2-1	CASSVGLSSYNEQFF	TGTGCCAGCAGCGTGGGACTATCCTCCTACAATGAGCAGTTCTTC
.	.	TRBV28	TRBJ1-1	CASSWGGTEAFF	TGTGCCAGCAGTTGGGGGGGGACTGAAGCTTTCTTT
.	.	TRBV7-6	TRBJ1-5	CASSSGVPRSPQHF	TGTGCCAGCAGCTCAGGGGTCCCCCGATCGCCCCAGCATTTT
.	TRBD1	TRBV5-8	TRBJ1-4	CASSLGQGAEKLFF	TGTGCCAGCAGCTTGGGACAGGGAGCTGAAAAACTGTTTTTT
few	.	TRBV14	TRBJ1-4	CASSRVPLSSNEKLFF	TGTGCCAGCAGTCGGGTCCCGCTGTCTTCGAATGAAAAACTGTTTTTT
.	.	TRBV5-4	TRBJ2-5	CASSSKQGVRETQYF	TGTGCCAGCAGCTCAAAACAGGGTGTCAGAGAGACCCAGTACTTC
.	.	TRBV6-5	TRBJ2-3	CASSYDADTQYF	TGTGCCAGCAGTTACGATGCAGATACGCAGTATTTT
.	.	TRBV19	TRBJ1-5	CASSIQGLGQPQHF	TGTGCCAGTAGTATTCAGGGATTAGGCCAGCCCCAGCATTTT
.	TRBD1	TRBV19	TRBJ2-7	CASSIGTGSVYEQYF	TGTGCCAGTAGTATAGGGACAGGGTCTGTCTACGAGCAGTACTTC
.	TRBD2	TRBV7-9	TRBJ2-7	CASSLTSGPYEQYF	TGTGCCAGCAGCTTAACTAGCGGGCCCTACGAGCAGTACTTC
.	.	TRBV15	TRBJ1-4	CATSRDISATNEKLFF	TGTGCCACCAGCAGAGATATAAGTGCAACTAATGAAAAACTGTTTTTT
.	.	TRBV14	TRBJ2-7	CASSQEVGSSYEQYF	TGTGCCAGCAGCCAAGAAGTCGGAAGCTCCTACGAGCAGTACTTC
.	.	TRBV6-6	TRBJ2-2	CASRHGQTNTGELFF	TGTGCCAGCAGACACGGACAGACGAACACCGGGGAGCTGTTTTTT
.	.	TRBV5-1	TRBJ1-1	CASSSRVGGTEAFF	TGCGCCAGCAGCAGCAGGGTTGGAGGAACTGAAGCTTTCTTT
once	.	TRBV28	TRBJ1-5	CASRGGNQPQHF	TGTGCCAGCCGTGGAGGCAATCAGCCCCAGCATTTT
.	.	TRBV6-5	TRBJ1-1	CASRPPVRVAEAFF	TGTGCCAGCAGACCCCCTGTTCGGGTCGCTGAAGCTTTCTTT
.	.	TRBV28	TRBJ1-6	CASSLTFNSPLHF	TGTGCCAGCAGTTTAACATTTAATTCACCCCTCCACTTT
.	TRBD1	TRBV6-5	TRBJ1-1	CASRGQGRNTEAFF	TGTGCCAGCAGGGGACAGGGAAGGAACACTGAAGCTTTCTTT
.	.	TRBV6-5	TRBJ1-2	CASSYLRGNGRYGYTF	TGTGCCAGCAGTTACCTGAGAGGGAACGGCCGCTATGGCTACACCTTC
.	.	TRBV7-8	TRBJ1-4	CASSPKSEKLFF	TGTGCCAGCAGCCCGAAAAGTGAAAAACTGTTTTTT
.	TRBD1	TRBV5-1	TRBJ2-7	CASRGGQTSYEQYF	TGCGCCAGCAGAGGGGGACAGACCTCCTACGAGCAGTACTTC
once	TRBD1	TRBV30	TRBJ1-5	CAWSPLGRGRQPQHF	TGTGCCTGGAGTCCCCTAGGGAGGGGGCGTCAGCCCCAGCATTTT
.	.	TRBV11-2	TRBJ2-7	CASSSQGSGNYEQYF	TGTGCCAGCAGCTCACAGGGATCGGGTAACTACGAGCAGTACTTC
.	TRBD2	TRBV18	TRBJ2-5	CASSIGLAETEETQYF	TGTGCCAGCTCCATAGGACTAGCGGAAACTGAAGAGACCCAGTACTTC
few	.	TRBV19	TRBJ1-1	CASIDRTSEAFF	TGTGCCAGTATAGACAGAACTTCTGAAGCTTTCTTT
.	.	TRBV19	TRBJ2-2	CASSTRDSTGELFF	TGTGCCAGTAGTACAAGGGACTCGACCGGGGAGCTGTTTTTT
.	.	TRBV19	TRBJ1-1	CASSIDDWDTEAFF	TGTGCCAGTAGTATAGATGACTGGGACACTGAAGCTTTCTTT
.	TRBD1	TRBV6-1	TRBJ1-4	CASSAQGAGEKLFF	TGTGCCAGCAGTGCGCAGGGGGCAGGGGAAAAACTGTTTTTT
.	.	TRBV5-6	TRBJ2-2	CASSLYNRVNTGELFF	TGTGCCAGCAGCTTGTATAACAGGGTCAACACCGGGGAGCTGTTTTTT
once	.	TRBV9	TRBJ2-7	CASSVGDKAYEQYF	TGTGCCAGCAGCGTAGGGGACAAGGCCTACGAGCAGTACTTC
once	TRBD1	TRBV28	TRBJ2-7	CASSIGQGYEQYF	TGTGCCAGCAGTATTGGACAGGGCTACGAGCAGTACTTC
.	TRBD2	TRBV9	TRBJ2-3	CASSVAGGLAGGPTDTQYF	TGTGCCAGCAGCGTAGCGGGAGGACTAGCGGGAGGTCCTACAGATACGCAGTATTTT
.	TRBD2	TRBV10-3	TRBJ2-2	CAITPSGTNTGELFF	TGTGCCATCACCCCTAGCGGGACCAACACCGGGGAGCTGTTTTTT
.	.	TRBV19	TRBJ2-7	CASSRAYEQYF	TGTGCCAGTAGTAGGGCTTACGAGCAGTACTTC
.	.	TRBV19	TRBJ1-1	CASTIGGSGEAFF	TGTGCCAGTACCATAGGAGGTTCCGGTGAAGCTTTCTTT
.	TRBD2	TRBV7-2	TRBJ2-7	CASSPTSGTYNYEQYF	TGTGCCAGCAGCCCGACTAGCGGGACGTACAACTACGAGCAGTACTTC
.	.	TRBV4-3	TRBJ2-5	CASSQAWSREKTQYF	TGCGCCAGCAGCCAAGCATGGTCTAGGGAAAAGACCCAGTACTTC
.	.	TRBV4-1	TRBJ1-3	CASSQDERTGNTIYF	TGCGCCAGCAGCCAAGATGAACGTACTGGAAACACCATATATTTT
.	.	TRBV6-5	TRBJ2-7	CASRPPGFTYEQYF	TGTGCCAGCAGACCCCCAGGGTTTACCTACGAGCAGTACTTC